The T cell receptor beta chain under discussion was sequenced for a study of cytotoxic CD8 clonotypes in ibrutinib-treated CLL. Data came from immunoSEQ multiplex PCR; TCRdb stores just in-frame clones and leaves some out. The sample gives over 120,000 clones, 75% to 85% of which show up once; roughly 13% is in the top ten. V lost 5 bases to trimming and J lost 2 bases; unmatched junction nucleotides: 6. This CDR3 region has 14 residues. From germline, CDR1 is SGHAT and CDR2 FQNNGV. Sequences were derived from PBMCs, sampled after 12 months of ibrutinib treatment. This sequence joins TRBV11-2 and TRBJ2-7; 7 bases are a match to TRBD2. The sequence was collected from a human donor with chronic lymphocytic leukemia. DNA of the CDR3: TGTGCCAGCAGCCTCGGGAGGTTTACCTACGAGCAGTACTTC. It codes for CASSLGRFTYEQYF.